Below, one T cell receptor (beta chain) is given with its context. The record originates from a study of T cell changes during pregnancy in multiple sclerosis. The length of the CDR3 is 13 residues. The V and J ends lost 3 bases and 10 bases, in that order; junction bases with no gene match: 4. Germline lookup yields CDR1 SGHTA and CDR2 FQGNSA. Profiling relied on immunoSEQ multiplex PCR, and the TCRdb table lists in-frame clones only, not all of them. The sample has some 97,000 clones; 85% to 95% are singletons. Here the sequenced sample was peripheral blood, taken before pregnancy. The chain employs TRBV7-2 and TRBJ1-5; 9 bases fit TRBD1. The sequence derives from a female donor with multiple sclerosis, enrolled in a pregnancy study. The CDR3 reads CASSLGQGEPQHF. CDR3 bases: TGTGCCAGCAGCTTGGGACAGGGAGAACCCCAGCATTTT.